This note documents a single T cell receptor (beta chain) sequence. Profiling relied on immunoSEQ multiplex PCR, and the TCRdb table lists in-frame clones only, not all of them. The table records tens of thousands of clones, 75% to 90% of them present only once. The data are from a study of blood T cell repertoires in COVID-19. This CDR3 contains 13 residues. CDR1 is MNHEY and CDR2 is SVGAGI in the germline V gene. The V end lost 6 bases, the J end lost 8 bases, and 16 bases lay between the germline ends. Sequenced input: peripheral blood. The V and J genes are TRBV6-5 and TRBJ1-2; tentatively, D is TRBD1 (5 bases). This clonotype was sampled from a man in his 70s with active or convalescent COVID-19. This CDR3 reads CASRKMGGRGYTF. CDR3 DNA: TGTGCCAGCAGAAAAATGGGGGGTAGGGGCTACACCTTC.